This T cell receptor beta chain was retrieved from a study of T cell changes during pregnancy in multiple sclerosis. Sequencing used immunoSEQ multiplex PCR; TCRdb keeps in-frame clones, though not all of them. The sample includes about 68,000 clones, about 90% of them seen just once. This CDR3 has 9 residues. Germline V gene sequence: CDR1 DFQATT, CDR2 SNEGSKA (reference sequence). Trimming removed 2 bases from V and 13 bases from J, with 8 bases in between. J is TRBJ1-2 and V is TRBV20-1; unclear D gene. This receptor was identified in a female donor with multiple sclerosis, enrolled in a pregnancy study. The source was peripheral blood, collected in the second trimester of pregnancy. The CDR3 reads CSARSEPTF. The CDR3, as DNA: TGCAGTGCTAGATCCGAGCCCACCTTC.